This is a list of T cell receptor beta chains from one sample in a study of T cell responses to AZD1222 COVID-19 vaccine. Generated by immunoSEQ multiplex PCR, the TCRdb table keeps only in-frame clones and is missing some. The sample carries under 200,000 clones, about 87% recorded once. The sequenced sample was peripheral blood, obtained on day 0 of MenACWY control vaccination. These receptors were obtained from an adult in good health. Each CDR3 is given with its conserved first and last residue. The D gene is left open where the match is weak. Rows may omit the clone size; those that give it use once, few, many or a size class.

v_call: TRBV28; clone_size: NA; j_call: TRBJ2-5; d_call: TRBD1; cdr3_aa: CASSLFGQGKTQYF; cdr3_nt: TGTGCCAGCAGTTTATTCGGACAGGGAAAGACCCAGTACTTC
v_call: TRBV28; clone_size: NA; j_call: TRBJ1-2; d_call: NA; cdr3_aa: CASSLSGAGYGYTF; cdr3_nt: TGTGCCAGCAGTTTATCGGGGGCTGGCTATGGCTACACCTTC
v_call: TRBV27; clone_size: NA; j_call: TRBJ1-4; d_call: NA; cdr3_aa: CASSLSLPGANEKLFF; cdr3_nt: TGTGCCAGCAGTTTATCGCTTCCAGGGGCGAATGAAAAACTGTTTTTT
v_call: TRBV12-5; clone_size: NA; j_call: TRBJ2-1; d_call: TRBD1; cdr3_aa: CASGLSPGQGTLGQFF; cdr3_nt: TGTGCTAGTGGTTTGTCACCGGGACAGGGGACCCTGGGGCAGTTCTTC
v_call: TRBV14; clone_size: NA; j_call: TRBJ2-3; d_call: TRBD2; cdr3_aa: CASSAGLAGAQYF; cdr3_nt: TGTGCCAGCAGCGCGGGACTAGCGGGGGCCCAGTATTTT
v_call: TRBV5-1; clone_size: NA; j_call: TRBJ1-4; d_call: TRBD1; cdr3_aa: CASSSSGQGTNEKLFF; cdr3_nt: TGCGCCAGCAGCTCTTCAGGACAGGGGACTAATGAAAAACTGTTTTTT
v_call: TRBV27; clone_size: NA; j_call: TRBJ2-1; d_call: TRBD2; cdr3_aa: CASSFSAGGYEQFF; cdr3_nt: TGTGCCAGCAGTTTTTCAGCGGGGGGGTATGAGCAGTTCTTC
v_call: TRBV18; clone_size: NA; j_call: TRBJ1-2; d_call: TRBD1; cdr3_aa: CASSLSGQTLDGYTF; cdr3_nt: TGTGCCAGCTCATTATCGGGACAGACCCTCGATGGCTACACCTTC
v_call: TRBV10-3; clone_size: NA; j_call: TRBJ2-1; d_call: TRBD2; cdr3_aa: CAIGIAGAETEQFF; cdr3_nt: TGTGCCATCGGAATAGCGGGAGCGGAGACTGAGCAGTTCTTC
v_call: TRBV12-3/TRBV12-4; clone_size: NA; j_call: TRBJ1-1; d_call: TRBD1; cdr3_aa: CASTLTGIEAFF; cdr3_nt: TGTGCCAGCACCCTGACAGGGATTGAAGCTTTCTTT
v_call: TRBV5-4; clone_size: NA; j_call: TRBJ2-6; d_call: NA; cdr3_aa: CASSREGEAGANVLTF; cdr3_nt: TGTGCCAGCAGCCGTGAGGGGGAAGCTGGGGCCAACGTCCTGACTTTC
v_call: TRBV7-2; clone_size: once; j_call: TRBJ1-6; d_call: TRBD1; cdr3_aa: CASSLVSRGDSPLHF; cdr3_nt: TGTGCCAGCAGCTTAGTGTCCAGGGGGGATTCACCCCTCCACTTT
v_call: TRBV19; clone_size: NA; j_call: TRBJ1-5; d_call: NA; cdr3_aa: CASSLSNLLPQHF; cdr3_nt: TGTGCCAGTAGTTTGAGCAACCTCCTGCCCCAGCATTTT
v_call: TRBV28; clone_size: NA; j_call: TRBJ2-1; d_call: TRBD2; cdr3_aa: CASSWGTSSSYNEQFF; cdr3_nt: TGTGCCAGCAGTTGGGGGACTAGCAGCTCCTACAATGAGCAGTTCTTC
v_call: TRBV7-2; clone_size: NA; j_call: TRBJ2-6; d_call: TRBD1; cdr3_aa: CASSSHRGARSGANVLTF; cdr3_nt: TGTGCCAGCAGCTCCCACAGGGGCGCTAGGTCTGGGGCCAACGTCCTGACTTTC
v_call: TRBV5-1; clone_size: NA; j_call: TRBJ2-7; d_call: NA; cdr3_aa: CASHRGYPSYEQYF; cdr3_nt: TGCGCCAGCCATAGGGGCTATCCCTCCTACGAGCAGTACTTC
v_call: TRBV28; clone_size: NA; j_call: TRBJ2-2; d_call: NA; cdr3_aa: CASSFFAGPNTGELFF; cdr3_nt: TGTGCCAGCAGTTTCTTTGCGGGGCCAAACACCGGGGAGCTGTTTTTT
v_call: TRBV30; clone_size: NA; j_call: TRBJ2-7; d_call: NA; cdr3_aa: CAWSAGRSYEQYF; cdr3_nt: TGTGCCTGGAGCGCCGGGCGCTCCTACGAGCAGTACTTC
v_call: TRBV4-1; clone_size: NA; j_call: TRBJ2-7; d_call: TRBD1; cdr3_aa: CASSRDRGEGYEQYF; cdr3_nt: TGCGCCAGCAGCCGTGACAGGGGTGAGGGCTACGAGCAGTACTTC
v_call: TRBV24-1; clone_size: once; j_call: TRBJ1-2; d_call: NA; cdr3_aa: CATSGTDYGYTF; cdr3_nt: TGTGCCACCAGTGGGACAGACTATGGCTACACCTTC